This T cell receptor beta chain appears in the sequencing data of a study of blood T cell repertoires in COVID-19. Original processing methods: Amplifying reference gene primers gave estimates of nucleated cell counts. Repertoires were generated with immunoSEQ multiplex PCR, while TCRdb's copy carries only in-frame clones and drops some. V and J calls and clone size follow that table, whereas D and trimming were derived from the DNA. This table holds fewer than 300,000 clones, about 89% found once. This CDR3 spans 14 amino acids. Trimming took 4 bases from V and 2 from J, leaving 13 bases between them. Germline CDR1 is SGDLS and CDR2 is YYNGEE.

V is TRBV9 and J is TRBJ2-7; TRBD1 is a possible D gene (6 bases). Specimen: peripheral blood. The source is a man aged 40-49 years who had recovered from COVID-19. The CDR3 nucleotides are TGTGCCAGCAGCCCTAGTCCAGGGGCCTACGAGCAGTACTTC. This encodes CASSPSPGAYEQYF. The whole variable domain, filled in from reference TRBV9 and TRBJ2-7, reads DSGVTQTPKHLITATGQRVTLRCSPRSGDLSVYWYQQSLDQGLQFLIQYYNGEERAKGNILERFSAQQFPDLHSELNLSSLELGDSALYFCASSPSPGAYEQYFGPGTRLTVT.